This T cell receptor (beta chain) came from a study of patients and donors after allogeneic stem cell transplantation. TCRdb independently ran MiXCR on the RT-PCR reads; one entry per CDR3 protein. The sample lists about 150,000 distinct CDR3 sequences; roughly 35% were seen once. In germline, CDR1 is LGHDT, CDR2 YNNKEL (reference sequence). Trimming removed 0 bases at V and 6 bases at J, with 18 bases between. CDR3 length: 17 amino acids. Sequencing input: blood, either unsorted or a sorted T cell fraction (not recorded which). The chain combines TRBV3-1 with TRBJ2-1, with TRBD2 as a possible D gene (7 bases). This TCR was sampled from a human donor who was either an allogeneic HSCT recipient or a stem cell or donor lymphocyte infusion donor (not recorded which). It is not recorded whose cells these are; they may come from a transplant donor. CDR3 in DNA: TGTGCCAGCAGCCAAGATCACACGGGCGGGGGCCGCAATGAGCAGTTCTTC. Protein: CASSQDHTGGGRNEQFF.